Listed below are T cell receptor beta chains from one sample, sequenced in a study of PD-L1 blockade in urothelial cancer. Generated by immunoSEQ multiplex PCR, the TCRdb table keeps only in-frame clones and is missing some. Counted here are some 87,000 clones, more than 75% occurring once; the ten biggest clones make up roughly 2%. Material: PBMCs, obtained around atezolizumab (anti-PD-L1) treatment. These receptor sequences come from a man in his fifties or sixties with urothelial cancer. The CDR3 runs from the conserved cysteine through the conserved F or W. D genes are given only for firm matches. Expanded clones get a size class; other rows say once, few or many, or leave the size out.

d_call,j_call,v_call,clone_size,cdr3_nt,cdr3_aa
-,TRBJ1-3,TRBV5-1,once,TGCGCCAGCAGCCCTCAGGGTCTGACCCAGGGCTCTGGAAACACCATATATTTT,CASSPQGLTQGSGNTIYF
-,TRBJ1-3,TRBV4-3,-,TGCGCCAGCAGCCAAGGAGGGATCCTCTCTGGAAACACCATATATTTT,CASSQGGILSGNTIYF
-,TRBJ2-5,TRBV7-2,-,TGTGCCAGCAGCTTAATGCAGGTCCAAGAGACCCAGTACTTC,CASSLMQVQETQYF
-,TRBJ2-2,TRBV7-2,-,TGTGCCAGCAGCTTATCGCTAGCCTCGAACACCGGGGAGCTGTTTTTT,CASSLSLASNTGELFF
-,TRBJ2-1,TRBV11-3,-,TGTGCCAGCAGCAAACGGTCCAATGAGCAGTTCTTC,CASSKRSNEQFF
TRBD2,TRBJ2-7,TRBV6-4,-,TGTGCCAGCAGTGACTCCGAGACTAGCGAGTTGGACGAGCAGTACTTC,CASSDSETSELDEQYF
-,TRBJ2-1,TRBV10-2,-,TGCGCCAGCAGTGAAATAGCGGATAACAATGAGCAGTTCTTC,CASSEIADNNEQFF
TRBD2,TRBJ2-3,TRBV7-2,few,TGTGCCAGCACCCTCGGGGGGGCGGGCGGTACGCAGTATTTT,CASTLGGAGGTQYF
TRBD2,TRBJ2-3,TRBV7-7,-,TGTGCCAGCAGTCCGGGACTAGCGGGGTTGGATACGCAGTATTTT,CASSPGLAGLDTQYF
TRBD1,TRBJ1-2,TRBV5-1,-,TGCGCCAGCAGCCTAGACAGGGGGGAAGGCTACACCTTC,CASSLDRGEGYTF
TRBD2,TRBJ2-1,TRBV9,-,TGTGCCAGCAGCGGGAAGGTAGCGGGGGCCCACGGGAATGAGCAGTTCTTC,CASSGKVAGAHGNEQFF
-,TRBJ2-3,TRBV7-3,-,TGTGCCAGCAGCTTACGAGGGGACTTCACAGATACGCAGTATTTT,CASSLRGDFTDTQYF
-,TRBJ2-5,TRBV6-1,-,TGTGCCAGCAGTGGAGGAGGCGGGGTCACCCAAGAGACCCAGTACTTC,CASSGGGGVTQETQYF
TRBD2,TRBJ2-7,TRBV6-1,-,TGTGCCAGCAGTGCTTCTAGCGGGGGGGGCTACGAGCAGTACTTC,CASSASSGGGYEQYF